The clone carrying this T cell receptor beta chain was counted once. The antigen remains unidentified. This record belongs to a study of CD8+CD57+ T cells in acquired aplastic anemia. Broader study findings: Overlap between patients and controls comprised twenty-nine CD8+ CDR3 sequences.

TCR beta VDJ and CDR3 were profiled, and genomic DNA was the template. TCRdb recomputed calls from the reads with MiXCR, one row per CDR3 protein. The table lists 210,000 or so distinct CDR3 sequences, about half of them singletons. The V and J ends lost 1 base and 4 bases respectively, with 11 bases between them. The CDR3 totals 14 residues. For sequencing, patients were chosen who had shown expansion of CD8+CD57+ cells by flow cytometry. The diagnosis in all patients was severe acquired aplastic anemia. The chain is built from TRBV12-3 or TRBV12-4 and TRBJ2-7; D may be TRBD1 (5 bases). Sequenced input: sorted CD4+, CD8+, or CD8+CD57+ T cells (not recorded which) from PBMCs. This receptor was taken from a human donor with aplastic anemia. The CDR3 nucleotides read TGTGCCAGCAGTTTAGGGCCAGGGATTTACGAGCAGTACTTC. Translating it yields CASSLGPGIYEQYF.